The T cell receptor (beta chain) described here comes from a study of OX40 agonist ivuxolimab in advanced cancers. About the study: Partial responses, seen in three patients, involved one hepatocellular carcinoma and two cutaneous melanomas. Notes on the study in general: At 0.1 to 3.0 mg/kg, CD4+ and CD8+ blood T cells expanded clonally by week 6.

Profiled with immunoSEQ multiplex PCR; TCRdb holds only in-frame clones, not every one. The repertoire includes 80,000 or so clones, about nine tenths of them detected once, and 1.5% to 2% sits in the top ten. A word on this clone: What it binds is unknown.

Germline loops: CDR1 SEHNR, CDR2 FQNEAQ (reference sequence). The CDR3 totals 16 residues. Losses at the gene ends were 5 bases for V and 2 bases for J; bases not matched to a gene: 4. Systemic immunosuppression or autoimmune disease history was grounds to exclude patients. The starting material was CD4+ or CD8+ T cells sorted from blood, obtained in a trial of the OX40 agonist ivuxolimab. The receptor's source is an adult with an advanced solid tumor such as melanoma, head and neck, liver or kidney cancer. V is TRBV7-9 and J is TRBJ2-5, with 14 nucleotides matching TRBD2. This chain's CDR3 is CASSPGTSGGQETQYF. The DNA for the CDR3 is TGTGCCAGCAGCCCAGGGACTAGCGGGGGACAAGAGACCCAGTACTTC.